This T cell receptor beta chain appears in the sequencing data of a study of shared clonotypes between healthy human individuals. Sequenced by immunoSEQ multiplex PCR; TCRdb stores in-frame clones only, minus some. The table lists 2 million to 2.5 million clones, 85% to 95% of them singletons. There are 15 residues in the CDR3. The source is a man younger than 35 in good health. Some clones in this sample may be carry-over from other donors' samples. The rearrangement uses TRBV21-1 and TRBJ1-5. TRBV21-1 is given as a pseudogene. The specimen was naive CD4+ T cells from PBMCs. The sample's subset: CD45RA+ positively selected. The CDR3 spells CASTLFTAWRQPQHF. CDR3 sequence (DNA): TGTGCCAGCACCCTTTTTACCGCCTGGCGGCAGCCCCAGCATTTT.